The 2 T cell receptor beta chains given below trace back to one sample, sequenced in a study of memory CD4+ T cells and cytomegalovirus serostatus. TCRdb's table, derived via immunoSEQ multiplex PCR, lists solely in-frame clones and lacks some. There are approximately 60,000 clones in the sample; over 70% occur only once, and about 3% lies in the top ten. Single viable CD3+CD4+CD8-CD45RO+ cells were sorted as the memory CD4+ T cells. Material: memory CD4+ T cells from blood. The receptors were gathered from an adult in good health and CMV-seropositive.

The chain combines TRBV5-1 with TRBJ1-1, with D possibly matching TRBD1 (5 bases). V was trimmed by 7 bases and J by 0 bases, leaving 13 bases between them. This CDR3 region has 14 residues. Germline-derived CDR1 and CDR2 are SGHRS and YFSETQ. CDR3 DNA: TGCGCCAGCTTTGGAGGGACCCTGAACACTGAAGCTTTCTTT. Residues: CASFGGTLNTEAFF.

The CDR3 coding sequence is TGTGCCAGAAGCTTACAGGGCGACTATGGCTACACCTTC. Translated, it gives CARSLQGDYGYTF. V gene TRBV5-3 combines with J gene TRBJ1-2, with D possibly being TRBD1 (6 bases). TRBV5-3 is an ORF for which the function is uncertain. V gave up 2 bases and J gave up 3 bases, with 8 bases separating them. This CDR3 is built from 13 residues.